This T cell receptor (beta chain) was profiled in a study of cytomegalovirus exposure and HLA in healthy donors. Trimming left V 5 bases short and J 0 bases short, with 10 bases between. The CDR3 length is 15 residues. In germline, CDR1 is LGHNA, CDR2 YNFKEQ. The primer mix had 60 Vbeta and 13 Jbeta primers. Produced via immunoSEQ multiplex PCR; TCRdb's table is partial and in-frame only. There are about 180,000 clones in the sample; around 77% occur only once, and more than 2% lies in the top ten. The sequence came from a man aged 60-69 years in good health and CMV-seronegative. V and J are TRBV4-2 and TRBJ1-4; D possibly corresponds to TRBD1 (6 bases). The sample consisted of PBMCs. CDR3 loop: CASSLGGSTNEKLFF. CDR3 coding DNA: TGTGCCAGCAGCTTAGGGGGATCAACTAATGAAAAACTGTTTTTT.